The 17 T cell receptor beta chains listed next were all sequenced from one sample in a study of blood T cell repertoires in COVID-19. Clones were read by immunoSEQ multiplex PCR, and TCRdb kept only the in-frame ones, dropping some. In the table there are about 280,000 clones, around 85% of which are singletons. Material: PBMCs or T cells enriched from blood (not recorded which). The receptors stem from a woman aged 40-49 years who had recovered from COVID-19.

This clone occurred once. This sequence joins TRBV7-3 and TRBJ2-5; TRBD2 matches at 9 bases. The CDR3 is 15 residues long. CDR1 and CDR2 (germline): SGHTA, FQGTGA. J lost 5 bases, V lost 4 bases, and 8 bases had no gene match. DNA of the CDR3: TGTGCCAGCAGCTCCTTAGCGGGAGCATGGGAGACCCAGTACTTC. Encoded protein: CASSSLAGAWETQYF.

The J gene is TRBJ2-5, the V gene TRBV7-9, with unresolved D. Trimming cost V 5 bases and J 2 bases, with 15 bases left between them. Germline-derived CDR1 and CDR2 are SEHNR and FQNEAQ (reference sequence). The CDR3 contains 15 residues. CDR3 coding DNA: TGTGCCAGCAGCCCGGCCTTGAGGAAGCAAGAGACCCAGTACTTC. Protein sequence: CASSPALRKQETQYF. The whole variable domain, filled in from reference TRBV7-9 and TRBJ2-5, reads DTGVSQNPRHKITKRGQNVTFRCDPISEHNRLYWYRQTLGQGPEFLTYFQNEAQLEKSRLLSDRFSAERPKGSFSTLEIQRTEQGDSAMYLCASSPALRKQETQYFGPGTRLLVL.

This chain joins TRBV7-6 and TRBJ2-5; TRBD2 agrees at 10 bases. This CDR3 contains 15 residues. CDR1 is SGHVS and CDR2 is FNYEAQ in the germline V gene. Germline trimming cut 6 bases from V and 5 bases from J; bases unmatched to any gene: 9. Here the CDR3 DNA reads TGTGCCAGCAGTTCCCTAGCGGGAGCGTCTGAGACCCAGTACTTC. Protein sequence: CASSSLAGASETQYF.

This clone was seen only a few times. The gene calls are TRBV12-3 or TRBV12-4 and TRBJ1-2; D is ambiguous. V was clipped by 3 bases and J by 4 bases, with 9 bases between them. The CDR3 loop spans 13 amino acids. The CDR3 DNA reads as TGTGCCAGCAGTTTCGTGGGCTCCTATGGCTACACCTTC. Translated, it gives CASSFVGSYGYTF.

The rearrangement links TRBV10-3 to TRBJ2-7; 12 bases fit TRBD2. Germline lookup yields CDR1 ENHRY and CDR2 SYGVKD. Unmatched junction bases numbered 2, after V lost 6 bases and J lost 2 bases. The CDR3 is 14 residues long. CDR3 coding DNA: TGTGCCATCAGGAGGACTAGCGGGACCTACGAGCAGTACTTC. Protein sequence: CAIRRTSGTYEQYF.

The chain recombines TRBV28 with TRBJ1-5; TRBD1 is a possible D gene (6 bases). The V gene's germline CDR1 is MDHEN and CDR2 SYDVKM. V was clipped by 6 bases and J by 0 bases, with 9 bases between them. The CDR3 runs to 14 residues. CDR3 residues: CASRPGVSNQPQHF. The CDR3, as DNA: TGTGCCAGCAGACCAGGGGTTAGCAATCAGCCCCAGCATTTT.

V gene TRBV28 combines with J gene TRBJ2-3, with 11 positions matching TRBD2. Trimming at V came to 3 bases and at J to 2 bases, leaving 13 bases not matched to a gene. This CDR3 is built from 19 residues. Per germline, CDR1 MDHEN and CDR2 SYDVKM. CDR3 residues: CASSLFSDGTSGPTDTQYF. CDR3 coding DNA: TGTGCCAGCAGTTTGTTCTCCGACGGGACTAGCGGACCCACAGATACGCAGTATTTT.

This clone appeared many times. CDR3 DNA: TGTGCCAGCAGCGTAGCACTAGCGGGAGCGGGTGATGAGCAGTTCTTC. It encodes CASSVALAGAGDEQFF. The J gene is TRBJ2-1, the V gene TRBV9, with 11 positions matching TRBD2. The J segment lost 8 bases and the V segment lost 0 bases, leaving 7 bases of the junction unmatched. The CDR3 contains 16 residues. CDR1 is SGDLS, CDR2 YYNGEE, per germline.

The J gene is TRBJ2-1, the V gene TRBV5-6; 8 bases are a match to TRBD1. V shed 4 bases and J 4 bases; nucleotides not matched to a gene: 10. This CDR3 is 16 amino acids long. Germline CDR1 SGHDT, CDR2 YYEEEE. CDR3 in amino acids: CASSTRTGNRYNEQFF. The CDR3 nucleotides read TGTGCCAGCAGCACCCGGACAGGGAATAGGTACAATGAGCAGTTCTTC.

This chain joins TRBV6-6 and TRBJ2-5, with 12 bases that match TRBD2. Germline CDR1 is MNHNY and CDR2 is SVGAGI (reference sequence). This CDR3 comprises 15 residues. V dropped 4 bases and J dropped 5; count of bases not matched to a gene: 5. CDR3 region: CASSFRLAGAETQYF. CDR3 bases: TGTGCCAGCAGTTTCCGACTAGCGGGAGCGGAGACCCAGTACTTC.

This clone occurred once. This chain uses TRBV28 with TRBJ2-1; a weak D match, TRBD2 (6 bases). The germline gives CDR1 MDHEN, CDR2 SYDVKM. The CDR3 consists of 12 residues. V gave up 5 bases and J gave up 10 bases, with 12 bases separating them. DNA for the CDR3: TGTGCCAGCAGTCCACTAGCTGGCGAGCAGTTCTTC. It specifies CASSPLAGEQFF. Combining the CDR3 with reference TRBV28 and TRBJ2-1 gives the whole variable domain DVKVTQSSRYLVKRTGEKVFLECVQDMDHENMFWYRQDPGLGLRLIYFSYDVKMKEKGDIPEGYSVSREKKERFSLILESASTNQTSMYLCASSPLAGEQFFGPGTRLTVL.

This sequence joins TRBV16 and TRBJ1-4; 8 bases agree with TRBD1. Trimming at V came to 4 bases and at J to 5 bases, leaving 6 bases not matched to a gene. Germline lookup yields CDR1 KGHSY and CDR2 FQNENV. The CDR3 contains 15 residues. In DNA form, the CDR3 reads TGTGCCAGCAGCCCCCCCGGGACAGGCAATGAAAAACTGTTTTTT. As protein: CASSPPGTGNEKLFF. Full variable domain (outside the CDR3, taken from reference TRBV16 and TRBJ1-4): GEEVAQTPKHLVRGEGQKAKLYCAPIKGHSYVFWYQQVLKNEFKFLISFQNENVFDETGMPKERFSAKCLPNSPCSLEIQATKLEDSAVYFCASSPPGTGNEKLFFGSGTQLSVL.

This clone was observed a handful of times. The rearrangement uses TRBV18 and TRBJ1-5; D is perhaps TRBD1 (6 bases). Germline loops: CDR1 KGHSH, CDR2 LQKENI. The V gene lost 0 bases and the J gene lost 5 bases, with 8 bases spanning the gap. There are 14 residues in the CDR3. The chain's CDR3 is CASSPPGADQPQHF. In DNA, the CDR3 is TGTGCCAGCTCACCACCGGGGGCTGATCAGCCCCAGCATTTT.

This clone was counted between two and nine times. The genes are TRBV24-1 and TRBJ2-1, with D possibly TRBD1 on 6 matching bases. Trimming took 9 bases from V and 2 from J, leaving 13 bases between them. Germline assignment: CDR1 KGHDR and CDR2 SFDVKD. CDR3 length equals 14 residues. The CDR3 region is CATRKGEPYNEQFF. DNA of the CDR3: TGTGCCACCCGGAAGGGGGAGCCCTACAATGAGCAGTTCTTC.

The chain uses TRBV18 and TRBJ1-5, with a possible D match to TRBD1 (5 bases). The CDR3 has 12 residues. V was pared by 1 base and J by 7 bases, with 5 bases between. CDR1 and CDR2 from the germline V gene are KGHSH and LQKENI. CDR3 nucleotide sequence: TGTGCCAGCTCACCACGGGGCCAGCCCCAGCATTTT. This translates into CASSPRGQPQHF.

The chain couples TRBV27 to TRBJ1-5, with TRBD1 matching 8 bases. The CDR3 contains 14 residues. Germline loops: CDR1 MNHEY, CDR2 SMNVEV (reference sequence). The V gene end was trimmed by 5 bases and the J gene end by 6 bases; junction bases not matched to a gene: 6. The CDR3 sequence is CASSDRGGGQPQHF. DNA of the CDR3: TGTGCCAGCAGTGACAGGGGAGGGGGTCAGCCCCAGCATTTT.

The chain is built from TRBV10-3 and TRBJ2-3; TRBD2 is a possible D gene (6 bases). Trimming took 8 bases from V and 2 from J, leaving 14 bases between them. This CDR3 comprises 14 residues. Germline values: CDR1 ENHRY, CDR2 SYGVKD. CDR3 amino acids: CAIRRGTTTDTQYF. Written as DNA, the CDR3 is TGTGCCATCCGGCGGGGCACAACCACAGATACGCAGTATTTT.